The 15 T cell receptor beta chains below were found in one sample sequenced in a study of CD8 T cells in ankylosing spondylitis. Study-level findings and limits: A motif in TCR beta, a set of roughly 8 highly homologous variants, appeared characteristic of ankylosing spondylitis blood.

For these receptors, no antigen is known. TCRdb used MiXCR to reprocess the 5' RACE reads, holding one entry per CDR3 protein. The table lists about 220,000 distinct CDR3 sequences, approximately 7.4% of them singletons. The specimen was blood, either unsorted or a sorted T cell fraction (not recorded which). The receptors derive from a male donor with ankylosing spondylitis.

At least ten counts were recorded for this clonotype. The CDR3 sequence is CASSLDHSGRVTDTQYF. The CDR3, as DNA: TGTGCCAGCAGCTTAGATCACAGCGGGAGGGTCACAGATACGCAGTATTTT. The rearrangement links TRBV11-2 to TRBJ2-3; 10 bases are shared with TRBD2. Germline V gives CDR1 SGHAT, CDR2 FQNNGV. There are 17 residues in the CDR3. The trim removed 0 bases at V and 2 bases at J, leaving 5 bases unmatched.

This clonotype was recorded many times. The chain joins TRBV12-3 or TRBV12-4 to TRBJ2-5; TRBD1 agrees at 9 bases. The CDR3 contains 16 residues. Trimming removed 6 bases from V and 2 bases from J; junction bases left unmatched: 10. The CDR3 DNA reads TGTGCCAGCAGCTTGCCGGGACAGGGACCACAAGAGACCCAGTACTTC. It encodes CASSLPGQGPQETQYF.

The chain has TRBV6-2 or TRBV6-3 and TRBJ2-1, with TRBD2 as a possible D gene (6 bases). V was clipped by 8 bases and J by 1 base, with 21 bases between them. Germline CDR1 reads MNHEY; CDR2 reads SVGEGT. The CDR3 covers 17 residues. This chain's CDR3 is CASRKLGGTGSYNEQFF. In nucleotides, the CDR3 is TGTGCCAGCCGTAAACTCGGGGGAACGGGGTCCTACAATGAGCAGTTCTTC.

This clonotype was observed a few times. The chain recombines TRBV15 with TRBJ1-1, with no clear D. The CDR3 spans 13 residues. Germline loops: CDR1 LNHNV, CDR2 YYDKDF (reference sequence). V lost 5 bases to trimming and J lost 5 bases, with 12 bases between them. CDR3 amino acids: CATSVLRGTEAFF. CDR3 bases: TGTGCCACCAGCGTACTGCGGGGAACTGAAGCTTTCTTT.

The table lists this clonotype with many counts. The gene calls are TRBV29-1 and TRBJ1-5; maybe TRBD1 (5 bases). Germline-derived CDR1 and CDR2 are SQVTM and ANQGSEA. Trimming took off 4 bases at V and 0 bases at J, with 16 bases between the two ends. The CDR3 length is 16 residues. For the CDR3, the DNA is TGCAGCGTTGTAGGACACTACAACTATAGCAATCAGCCCCAGCATTTT. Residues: CSVVGHYNYSNQPQHF.

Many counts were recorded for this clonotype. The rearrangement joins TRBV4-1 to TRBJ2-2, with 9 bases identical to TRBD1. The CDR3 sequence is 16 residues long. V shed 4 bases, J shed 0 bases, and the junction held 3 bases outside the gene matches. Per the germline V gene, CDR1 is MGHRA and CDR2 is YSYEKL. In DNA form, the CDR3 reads TGCGCCAGCAGCCCACGGACAGGGGCGAACACCGGGGAGCTGTTTTTT. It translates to CASSPRTGANTGELFF.

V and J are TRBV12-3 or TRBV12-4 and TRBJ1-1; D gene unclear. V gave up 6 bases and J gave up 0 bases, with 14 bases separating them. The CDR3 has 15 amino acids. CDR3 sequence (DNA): TGTGCCAGCAGCTCAACTCCCTACATGAACACTGAAGCTTTCTTT. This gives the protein CASSSTPYMNTEAFF.

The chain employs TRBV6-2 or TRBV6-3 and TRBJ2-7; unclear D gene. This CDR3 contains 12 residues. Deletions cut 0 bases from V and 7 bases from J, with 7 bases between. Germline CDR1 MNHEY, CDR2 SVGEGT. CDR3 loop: CASSYSWTEQYF. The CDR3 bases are TGTGCCAGCAGTTACTCGTGGACGGAGCAGTACTTC.

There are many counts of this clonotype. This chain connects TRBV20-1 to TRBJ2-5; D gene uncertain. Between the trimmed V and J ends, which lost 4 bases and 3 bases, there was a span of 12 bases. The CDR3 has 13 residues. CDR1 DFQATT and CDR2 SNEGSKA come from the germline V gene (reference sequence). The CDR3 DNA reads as TGCAGTGCTATCGGAGATAGGAAAGAGACCCAGTACTTC. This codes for CSAIGDRKETQYF.

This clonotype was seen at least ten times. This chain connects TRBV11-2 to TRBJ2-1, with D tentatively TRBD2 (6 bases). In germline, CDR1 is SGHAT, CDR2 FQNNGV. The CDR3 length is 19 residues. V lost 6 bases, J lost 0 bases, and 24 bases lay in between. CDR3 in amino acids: CASRSLPSRLVSSYNEQFF. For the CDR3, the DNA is TGTGCCAGCAGGAGCTTACCCTCAAGACTAGTGTCCTCCTACAATGAGCAGTTCTTC. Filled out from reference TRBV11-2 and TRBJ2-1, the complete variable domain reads EAGVAQSPRYKIIEKRQSVAFWCNPISGHATLYWYQQILGQGPKLLIQFQNNGVVDDSQLPKDRFSAERLKGVDSTLKIQPAKLEDSAVYLCASRSLPSRLVSSYNEQFFGPGTRLTVL.

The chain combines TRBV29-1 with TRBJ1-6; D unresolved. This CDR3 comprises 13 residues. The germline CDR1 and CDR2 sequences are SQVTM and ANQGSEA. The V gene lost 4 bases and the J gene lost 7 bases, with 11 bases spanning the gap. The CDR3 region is CSVVSDANSPLHF. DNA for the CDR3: TGCAGCGTTGTCTCGGACGCGAATTCACCCCTCCACTTT.

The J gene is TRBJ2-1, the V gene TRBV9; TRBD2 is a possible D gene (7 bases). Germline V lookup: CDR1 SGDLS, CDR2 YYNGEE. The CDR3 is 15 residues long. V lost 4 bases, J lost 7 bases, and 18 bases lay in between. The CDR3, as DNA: TGTGCCAGCAGCCGTAGGGGGGGCAGAGGGAATGAGCAGTTCTTC. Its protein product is CASSRRGGRGNEQFF.

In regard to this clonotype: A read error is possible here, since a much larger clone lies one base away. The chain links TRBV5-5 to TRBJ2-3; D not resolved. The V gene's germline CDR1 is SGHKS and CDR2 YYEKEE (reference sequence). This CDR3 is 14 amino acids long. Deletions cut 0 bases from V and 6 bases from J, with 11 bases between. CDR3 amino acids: CASSLGQAMDTQYF. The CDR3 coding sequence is TGTGCCAGCAGCTTGGGTCAAGCGATGGATACGCAGTATTTT. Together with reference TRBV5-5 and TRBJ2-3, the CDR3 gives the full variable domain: DAGVTQSPTHLIKTRGQQVTLRCSPISGHKSVSWYQQVLGQGPQFIFQYYEKEERGRGNFPDRFSARQFPNYSSELNVNALLLGDSALYLCASSLGQAMDTQYFGPGTRLTVL.

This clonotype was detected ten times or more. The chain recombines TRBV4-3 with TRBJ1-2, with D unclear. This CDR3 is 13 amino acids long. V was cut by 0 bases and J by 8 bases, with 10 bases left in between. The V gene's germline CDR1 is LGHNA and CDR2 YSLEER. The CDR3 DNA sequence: TGCGCCAGCAGCCAAGAATCCTCAGACGGCTACACCTTC. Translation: CASSQESSDGYTF.

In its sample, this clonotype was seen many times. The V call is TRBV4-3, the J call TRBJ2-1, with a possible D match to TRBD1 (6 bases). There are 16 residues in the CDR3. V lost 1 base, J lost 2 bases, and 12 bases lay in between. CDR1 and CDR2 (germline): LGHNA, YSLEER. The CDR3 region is CASSQATGTPYNEQFF. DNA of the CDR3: TGCGCCAGCAGCCAAGCCACCGGGACACCCTACAATGAGCAGTTCTTC.